These T cell receptor beta chains were read from a single sample in a study of T-cell memory formation after mild COVID-19. One entry per CDR3 protein results from TCRdb running MiXCR on the 5' RACE reads. Here the sample spans 300,000 to 400,000 distinct CDR3 sequences, approximately 12% being singletons. Source material: PBMCs or a T cell subset sorted from them (not recorded which). These receptors all stem from a man aged 18 to 29 who had mild COVID-19 (a few samples of this study predate the infection). Cell type and time point are not known. The CDR3 runs from the conserved cysteine through the conserved F or W. D genes are given only for firm matches. Rows may omit the clone size; those that give it use once, few, many or a size class.

j_gene | abundance | d_gene | v_gene | CDR3aa | CDR3nt
TRBJ1-5 | - | - | TRBV18 | CASHGGLNQPQHF | TGTGCCAGCCACGGGGGGCTCAATCAGCCCCAGCATTTT
TRBJ2-5 | - | TRBD1 | TRBV7-9 | CASSLGDRGRRETQYF | TGTGCCAGCAGCTTAGGGGACAGGGGGCGTCGTGAGACCCAGTACTTC
TRBJ2-7 | - | - | TRBV21-1 | CASSKGYEQYF | TGTGCCAGCAGCAAAGGCTACGAGCAGTACTTC
TRBJ2-5 | - | TRBD2 | TRBV4-3 | CASSQDSGGARETQYF | TGCGCCAGCAGCCAGGATAGCGGGGGGGCCAGAGAGACCCAGTACTTC
TRBJ2-7 | few | - | TRBV20-1 | CSAWKGGAFDEQYF | TGCAGTGCTTGGAAAGGGGGGGCGTTCGACGAGCAGTACTTC
TRBJ2-3 | few | - | TRBV5-1 | CASSGSGGAITDTQYF | TGCGCCAGCAGCGGATCTGGCGGAGCCATCACAGATACGCAGTATTTT
TRBJ2-3 | few | - | TRBV7-6 | CASSPPPDTQYF | TGTGCCAGCAGCCCCCCCCCAGATACGCAGTATTTT
TRBJ2-1 | few | TRBD2 | TRBV7-9 | CASSGELAGGRYNEQFF | TGTGCCAGCAGCGGAGAACTAGCGGGGGGGCGATACAATGAGCAGTTCTTC
TRBJ1-6 | - | - | TRBV7-2 | CASSRTSGLPLHF | TGTGCCAGCAGCAGAACGTCGGGGTTACCCCTCCACTTT
TRBJ2-1 | few | TRBD2 | TRBV12-5 | CASGWILAGEGEQFF | TGTGCTAGTGGCTGGATTCTAGCGGGGGAAGGTGAGCAGTTCTTC
TRBJ2-1 | few | - | TRBV7-9 | CASSVSASYNEQFF | TGTGCCAGCAGCGTATCCGCCTCCTACAATGAGCAGTTCTTC
TRBJ1-1 | few | - | TRBV19 | CASATTGSTEAFF | TGTGCCAGTGCAACCACAGGATCCACTGAAGCTTTCTTT
TRBJ2-4 | - | - | TRBV12-3/TRBV12-4 | CASSLGGSPRYF | TGTGCCAGCAGTTTAGGGGGATCCCCTAGGTACTTC
TRBJ1-3 | few | - | TRBV12-3/TRBV12-4 | CASSFTSSGNTIYF | TGTGCCAGCAGTTTCACGAGCTCTGGAAACACCATATATTTT
TRBJ1-6 | few | - | TRBV9 | CASSADQGNSPLHF | TGTGCCAGCAGCGCTGACCAAGGAAATTCACCCCTCCACTTT
TRBJ2-3 | few | - | TRBV7-3 | CASSLTAGPTDTQYF | TGTGCCAGCAGCTTAACTGCGGGGCCCACAGATACGCAGTATTTT
TRBJ1-4 | many | - | TRBV5-1 | CASSFTRGPREKLFF | TGCGCCAGCAGCTTCACCCGGGGGCCGAGGGAAAAACTGTTTTTT
TRBJ2-3 | few | - | TRBV12-3/TRBV12-4 | CASSFMDTQYF | TGTGCCAGCAGTTTTATGGATACGCAGTATTTT
TRBJ2-2 | few | - | TRBV20-1 | CSAVDQRKLFF | TGCAGTGCGGTCGACCAGAGGAAGCTGTTTTTT
TRBJ1-4 | - | - | TRBV5-1 | CASSQDPLPTNEKLFF | TGCGCCAGCAGCCAGGACCCTCTACCAACTAATGAAAAACTGTTTTTT
TRBJ2-3 | many | - | TRBV24-1 | CATSDSDRIADTQYF | TGTGCCACCAGTGATTCCGATCGGATTGCAGATACGCAGTATTTT
TRBJ2-1 | - | TRBD2 | TRBV7-2 | CASSLLAGTYNEQFF | TGTGCCAGCAGCCTCCTAGCGGGGACCTACAATGAGCAGTTCTTC
TRBJ2-6 | few | - | TRBV18 | CASSPPFGSGANVLTF | TGTGCCAGCTCACCCCCTTTTGGCTCTGGGGCCAACGTCCTGACTTTC
TRBJ1-1 | many | - | TRBV7-3 | CASSFGMNTEAFF | TGCGCCAGCAGCTTCGGCATGAACACTGAAGCTTTCTTT
TRBJ2-3 | few | TRBD1 | TRBV28 | CASLPGQASTDTQYF | TGTGCCAGCTTACCGGGACAGGCTAGCACAGATACGCAGTATTTT
TRBJ1-2 | - | - | TRBV7-9 | CASSLEPNRAVLYGYTF | TGTGCCAGCAGCTTAGAACCGAACAGGGCCGTACTTTATGGCTACACCTTC
TRBJ2-7 | - | - | TRBV3-1 | CASSQEVLNYEQYF | TGTGCCAGCAGCCAAGAGGTACTCAACTACGAGCAGTACTTC
TRBJ1-4 | few | - | TRBV6-6 | CASREIGFIGEKLFF | TGTGCCAGCAGGGAGATAGGGTTCATAGGTGAAAAACTGTTTTTT
TRBJ2-7 | few | TRBD2 | TRBV9 | CASSVGGGREEQYF | TGTGCCAGCAGCGTAGGCGGCGGGAGGGAAGAGCAGTACTTC
TRBJ1-2 | - | - | TRBV5-4 | CASSSTLGGYTF | TGTGCCAGCAGCTCAACCTTGGGTGGCTACACCTTC
TRBJ2-3 | - | - | TRBV27 | CASSSVFIGADTQYF | TGTGCCAGCAGTTCCGTCTTCATTGGGGCAGATACGCAGTATTTT
TRBJ2-2 | - | - | TRBV10-3 | CAITLGTGELFF | TGTGCCATCACCCTGGGAACCGGGGAGCTGTTTTTT